The 20 T cell receptor beta chains in this list originate from one sample, sequenced in a study of cytomegalovirus exposure and HLA in healthy donors. Using immunoSEQ multiplex PCR, the repertoire was profiled, and TCRdb retains in-frame clones only, with some absent. Counted here are around 60,000 clones, 92% occurring once; the ten biggest clones make up over 1%. Material: PBMCs. These receptors all stem from a woman between 18 and 29 years old in good health and CMV-seronegative.

This rearrangement joins TRBV29-1 to TRBJ2-7, with 7 bases lining up with TRBD1. Germline CDR1 reads SQVTM; CDR2 reads ANQGSEA. J was trimmed by 1 base and V by 6 bases; bases with no gene match: 6. The CDR3 length is 13 residues. The CDR3 nucleotides read TGCAGCGTGTCGGACAGGCAGTCCTACGAGCAGTACTTC. It yields the protein CSVSDRQSYEQYF.

This chain joins TRBV18 and TRBJ1-4, with 7 bases that match TRBD1. Germline V gene data show CDR1 as KGHSH and CDR2 as LQKENI. Trimming took 6 bases from V and 7 from J; bases not matched to a gene: 14. This CDR3 contains 16 residues. In nucleotides, the CDR3 is TGTGCCAGCTCCCTCCAACCCGGGACAGTAACTGAAAAACTGTTTTTT. Translation: CASSLQPGTVTEKLFF.

CDR3 nucleotides: TGTGCCAGCAGTTACCGGGAGGGAAAAAACATTCAGTACTTC. Its protein is CASSYREGKNIQYF. The genes are TRBV6-5 and TRBJ2-4, with 8 bases aligning to TRBD2. J was trimmed by 4 bases and V by 2 bases; bases with no gene match: 1. Germline assignment: CDR1 MNHEY and CDR2 SVGAGI. The CDR3 covers 14 residues.

The rearrangement uses TRBV2 and TRBJ2-4, with 7 bases lining up with TRBD1. CDR3 length equals 13 residues. J gave up 6 bases and V 5 bases, and 4 bases lay outside the gene matches. Looked up from germline, CDR1 is SNHLY and CDR2 is FYNNEI. CDR3 bases: TGTGCCAGCAGTCTCCGGGACAGAAACATTCAGTACTTC. It translates to CASSLRDRNIQYF.

This chain uses TRBV27 with TRBJ2-5, with D tentatively TRBD1 (6 bases). The CDR3 is 13 amino acids. Germline V gives CDR1 MNHEY, CDR2 SMNVEV (reference sequence). Trimming removed 6 bases at V and 5 bases at J, with 13 bases between. Here the CDR3 reads CASRLTGSETQYF. The CDR3 region has the DNA TGTGCCAGCAGACTTACAGGGTCGGAGACCCAGTACTTC.

The V call is TRBV4-1, the J call TRBJ2-3; 7 nucleotides line up with TRBD1. Germline values: CDR1 MGHRA, CDR2 YSYEKL. V lost 0 bases to trimming and J lost 4 bases; unmatched junction nucleotides: 4. This CDR3 region has 15 residues. The CDR3 nucleotides read TGCGCCAGCAGCCAAGATGATCAGGGGGCAGATACGCAGTATTTT. Translated, it gives CASSQDDQGADTQYF.

The chain is built from TRBV15 and TRBJ2-7, with 9 bases lining up with TRBD2. This CDR3 comprises 17 residues. V gave up 0 bases and J gave up 6 bases; unmatched junction bases: 12. CDR1 and CDR2 (germline): LNHNV, YYDKDF (reference sequence). The DNA of the CDR3 is TGTGCCACCAGCAGAGATCACCGAATAGCGGGGGCCGGCGAGCAGTACTTC. Translating gives CATSRDHRIAGAGEQYF.

The chain uses TRBV7-9 and TRBJ1-5; D remains unclear. Trimming removed 1 base at V and 15 bases at J, with 19 bases between. The CDR3 loop spans 14 amino acids. The germline CDR1 and CDR2 sequences are SEHNR and FQNEAQ (reference sequence). The CDR3 DNA reads as TGTGCCAGCAGCTTAGTTGAAGAGGCCGATGTTTTGCATTTT. Translation gives CASSLVEEADVLHF.

This rearrangement joins TRBV10-3 to TRBJ2-4, with 8 bases identical to TRBD1. CDR3 length: 14 amino acids. Trimming cost V 6 bases and J 6 bases; bases outside gene matches: 7. In germline, CDR1 is ENHRY, CDR2 SYGVKD. CDR3 residues: CAISATGAGNIQYF. The CDR3 region has the DNA TGTGCCATCAGCGCGACAGGGGCGGGAAACATTCAGTACTTC.

The chain recombines TRBV2 with TRBJ1-2; 8 bases are a match to TRBD1. Germline loops: CDR1 SNHLY, CDR2 FYNNEI. V lost 6 bases, J lost 4 bases, and 4 bases stayed unmatched. The CDR3 covers 13 residues. CDR3 bases: TGTGCCAGCAGCGGACAGGGCCGCTATGGCTACACCTTC. Amino acid sequence: CASSGQGRYGYTF.

This CDR3 is CASSLLGQGSNQPQHF. Here the CDR3 DNA reads TGTGCCAGCAGTTTATTGGGACAGGGTAGCAATCAGCCCCAGCATTTT. V is TRBV28 and J is TRBJ1-5; 9 bases are shared with TRBD1. V shed 1 base, J shed 0 bases, and the junction held 1 base outside the gene matches. CDR3 length equals 16 residues. The V gene's germline CDR1 is MDHEN and CDR2 SYDVKM.

The J gene is TRBJ2-7, the V gene TRBV11-3, with 10 positions matching TRBD1. This CDR3 has 14 amino acids. Germline CDR1 is SGHNT and CDR2 is YENEEA. V lost 4 bases to trimming and J lost 6 bases; unmatched junction nucleotides: 6. Here the CDR3 reads CASSSGQGGGEQYF. The CDR3 bases are TGTGCCAGCAGCTCCGGACAGGGGGGAGGCGAGCAGTACTTC.

The chain uses TRBV29-1 and TRBJ2-5; perhaps TRBD1 as D (5 bases). This CDR3 has 12 residues. Per germline, CDR1 SQVTM and CDR2 ANQGSEA. V shed 7 bases and J shed 1 base, with 10 bases lying between them. The CDR3 here is CSAVDTQETQYF. The CDR3, as DNA: TGCAGCGCTGTGGACACCCAAGAGACCCAGTACTTC.

The chain has TRBV10-1 and TRBJ1-4, with D perhaps TRBD1 (5 bases). This CDR3 is built from 15 residues. Germline-derived CDR1 and CDR2 are WNHNN and SYGVQD (reference sequence). Trimming stripped 2 bases from V and 10 bases from J, with 17 bases between. DNA for the CDR3: TGCGCCAGCAGTGAGGGTAGGGGCGAGTATGGAAAACTGTTTTTT. Translating gives CASSEGRGEYGKLFF.

The count of this clone is one. V and J are TRBV19 and TRBJ1-5, with D perhaps TRBD1 (5 bases). V dropped 5 bases and J dropped 3 bases, with 11 bases sitting between them. The CDR3 runs to 14 residues. CDR1 and CDR2 (germline): LNHDA, SQIVND (reference sequence). The CDR3 region has the DNA TGTGCCAGTAGTTTCCAGGGAAACAATCAGCCCCAGCATTTT. Its translation is CASSFQGNNQPQHF.

The genes are TRBV11-3 and TRBJ2-2, with 9 bases lining up with TRBD1. Germline-derived CDR1 and CDR2 are SGHNT and YENEEA. This CDR3 contains 16 residues. The junction had 3 bases not matched to a gene; V was cut back by 4 bases and J by 0 bases. CDR3 nucleotides: TGTGCCAGCAGCTCGGACAGGGGCCCGAACACCGGGGAGCTGTTTTTT. Its translation: CASSSDRGPNTGELFF.

The rearrangement uses TRBV14 and TRBJ1-2; D ambiguous. This CDR3 comprises 13 residues. CDR1 is SGHDN, CDR2 FVKESK, per germline. Trimming stripped 3 bases from V and 1 base from J, with 6 bases between. For the CDR3, the DNA is TGTGCCAGCAGCCACGGGGTTAACTATGGCTACACCTTC. Translation: CASSHGVNYGYTF.

The chain joins TRBV5-1 to TRBJ2-1, with 7 bases fitting TRBD2. Germline CDR1 and CDR2: SGHRS and YFSETQ. The CDR3 has 14 amino acids. J gave up 7 bases and V 0 bases, and 4 bases lay outside the gene matches. CDR3 coding DNA: TGCGCCAGCAGCTTGGAGCTAGCGGCTAATGAGCAGTTCTTC. Protein product: CASSLELAANEQFF.

The rearrangement links TRBV7-2 to TRBJ2-1; 11 nucleotides agree with TRBD2. The ends lost 0 bases at V and 9 bases at J; junction bases unmatched: 4. Germline V lookup: CDR1 SGHTA, CDR2 FQGNSA. This CDR3 contains 15 residues. CDR3 residues: CASSLASGRAGEQFF. CDR3 DNA: TGTGCCAGCAGCTTAGCTAGCGGGAGGGCCGGTGAGCAGTTCTTC.

The chain has TRBV10-2 and TRBJ2-3, with 13 bases lining up with TRBD2. With 7 bases clipped from V and 2 bases from J, the junction kept 6 bases outside the gene matches. Germline V gives CDR1 WSHSY, CDR2 SAAADI. This CDR3 is built from 16 residues. The DNA of the CDR3 is TGCGCCAGCACTCGACTAGCGGGGGGACTCACAGATACGCAGTATTTT. Encoded protein: CASTRLAGGLTDTQYF.